These 32 T cell receptor beta chains were sequenced from one sample in a study of cytomegalovirus exposure and HLA in healthy donors. Vbeta (60) and Jbeta (13) primers were used in the PCR. Assay used: immunoSEQ multiplex PCR; TCRdb lists only in-frame clones, some missing. This sample has around 200,000 clones, with around three quarters found just once. Specimen: PBMCs. The receptors were gathered from a woman aged 30 to 39 in good health and CMV-seropositive.

The genes are TRBV13 and TRBJ2-1; 10 nucleotides agree with TRBD1. The ends lost 5 bases at V and 9 bases at J; junction bases unmatched: 7. This CDR3 has 14 residues. Germline CDR1 PRHDT, CDR2 FYEKMQ (reference sequence). The CDR3, as DNA: TGTGCCAGCAGCCCCGACAGGGGGCCTATTGAGCAGTTCTTC. Protein: CASSPDRGPIEQFF.

This chain links TRBV6-6 with TRBJ1-1; perhaps TRBD1 as D (5 bases). Trimming removed 6 bases at V and 1 base at J, with 9 bases between. Per germline, CDR1 MNHNY and CDR2 SVGAGI (reference sequence). This CDR3 region has 13 residues. As DNA, the CDR3 is TGTGCCAGCAGAAGGGGCGGGAACACTGAAGCTTTCTTT. Translating gives CASRRGGNTEAFF.

With respect to this clone: Other DNA sequences in the same sample also yield this CDR3. This chain connects TRBV19 to TRBJ1-5, with unresolved D. Germline-derived CDR1 and CDR2 are LNHDA and SQIVND (reference sequence). The ends were cut back, 5 bases at V and 5 bases at J, with 10 bases in the middle. This CDR3 spans 13 amino acids. The CDR3 nucleotides are TGTGCCAGTAGTTTGGACTCGGATCAGCCCCAGCATTTT. This sequence encodes CASSLDSDQPQHF.

Concerning this clone: This sample also contains other DNA sequences that code for the same CDR3. V and J are TRBV9 and TRBJ2-3; no clear D. The germline V and J ends were trimmed by 0 bases and 3 bases, with 5 bases remaining between them. Germline V lookup: CDR1 SGDLS, CDR2 YYNGEE. The CDR3 is 13 amino acids. The CDR3 region has the DNA TGTGCCAGCAGCGTAGGGCCTACAGATACGCAGTATTTT. Translation gives CASSVGPTDTQYF.

Relative to its sample, this clone is medium-sized. CDR3 bases: TGTGCCAGCAGCTCTAGAGGTCCCGGGGAGCTGTTTTTT. Translating gives CASSSRGPGELFF. This chain links TRBV6-1 with TRBJ2-2; D is unresolved. The CDR3 has 13 amino acids. The germline V gene has CDR1 MNHNS and CDR2 SASEGT. V was cut by 6 bases and J by 6 bases, with 11 bases left in between.

This clone was observed a single time. The chain links TRBV2 to TRBJ1-1, with 7 bases that match TRBD1. The CDR3 sequence is 15 residues long. In germline, CDR1 is SNHLY, CDR2 FYNNEI. Trimming took 6 bases from V and 3 from J; bases not matched to a gene: 10. CDR3 region: CASRGTAGMHTEAFF. The CDR3 coding sequence is TGTGCCAGCAGGGGGACAGCCGGGATGCACACTGAAGCTTTCTTT.

This clone is a singleton in its sample. The chain combines TRBV5-6 with TRBJ2-2; D possibly corresponds to TRBD1 (6 bases). The CDR3 extends over 15 amino acids. In germline, CDR1 is SGHDT, CDR2 YYEEEE. V dropped 0 bases and J dropped 3 bases, with 9 bases sitting between them. CDR3 residues: CASSLGQDYTGELFF. The CDR3 bases are TGTGCCAGCAGCTTGGGACAGGATTACACCGGGGAGCTGTTTTTT.

V usage is TRBV28 and J usage is TRBJ2-5; maybe TRBD2 (5 bases). The DNA end is more similar to TRBJ2-7, so the J call may be wrong. CDR3 size: 12 residues. The germline V gene encodes CDR1 MDHEN and CDR2 SYDVKM. CDR3 DNA sequence: TGTGCCAGCACCGGGGAGCCCTACGAGCAGTACTTC. It translates to CASTGEPYEQYF.

This chain joins TRBV5-6 and TRBJ1-5, with no clear D. The CDR3 is 14 amino acids. Germline assignment: CDR1 SGHDT and CDR2 YYEEEE. The V gene lost 0 bases and the J gene lost 1 base, with 5 bases spanning the gap. CDR3 amino acids: CASSLAQSNQPQHF. The CDR3 region has the DNA TGTGCCAGCAGCTTGGCCCAAAGCAATCAGCCCCAGCATTTT.

The V gene is TRBV28, the J gene TRBJ2-3, with a possible D match to TRBD1 (5 bases). Trimming took off 5 bases at V and 1 base at J, with 22 bases between the two ends. CDR3 length equals 18 residues. Germline lookup yields CDR1 MDHEN and CDR2 SYDVKM. The CDR3 DNA follows: TGTGCCAGCAGTCCACCTCAGGGCCCCAAGTTGGGCACAGATACGCAGTATTTT. Translated, it gives CASSPPQGPKLGTDTQYF.

The CDR3 DNA reads TGCGCCAGCAGCCAAGAATCGGGCGTCCCTATGGGGCAGGGAAACACTGAAGCTTTCTTT. This sequence encodes CASSQESGVPMGQGNTEAFF. The chain uses TRBV4-1 and TRBJ1-1; D possibly corresponds to TRBD1 (5 bases). Germline V gene lookup returns CDR1 MGHRA and CDR2 YSYEKL. This CDR3 is built from 20 residues. Trimming shortened V by 0 bases and J by 2 bases, and 25 bases separated the two germline ends.

The sample holds a few counts of this clone. V and J are TRBV5-1 and TRBJ1-2; 11 positions match TRBD1. This CDR3 is 13 amino acids long. V was pared by 5 bases and J by 8 bases, with 5 bases of the junction left unmatched. Per the germline V gene, CDR1 is SGHRS and CDR2 is YFSETQ. The CDR3 nucleotides read TGCGCCAGCAGGGACAGGGGGCTACAAGGCTACACCTTC. Amino acids: CASRDRGLQGYTF.

This clone was counted a single time. The genes are TRBV9 and TRBJ1-3; TRBD1 aligns across 7 bases. The CDR3 has 14 amino acids. After removal of 4 bases from V and 2 bases from J, the junction contained 3 bases not matched to a gene. Per germline, CDR1 SGDLS and CDR2 YYNGEE. The CDR3 here is CASSRTGAGNTIYF. CDR3 bases: TGTGCCAGCAGCCGAACAGGGGCTGGAAACACCATATATTTT.

The chain employs TRBV28 and TRBJ1-6; 8 positions agree with TRBD1. Germline lookup yields CDR1 MDHEN and CDR2 SYDVKM. This CDR3 contains 19 residues. The V gene end was trimmed by 5 bases and the J gene end by 6 bases; junction bases not matched to a gene: 18. As DNA, the CDR3 is TGTGCCAGCAGTGTCCCATCCTCGCAGGGGGCGAGGGGTAATTCACCCCTCCACTTT. Its protein product is CASSVPSSQGARGNSPLHF.

The chain has TRBV21-1 and TRBJ2-1; the table's D call, TRBD2, was not checked against the DNA. TRBV21-1 counts as a pseudogene. The CDR3 sequence is 14 residues long. CDR3 in amino acids: CASSKGGGYNEQFF. DNA of the CDR3: TGTGCCAGCAGCAAAGGGGGAGGCTACAATGAGCAGTTCTTC.

This clone was observed a handful of times. V and J are TRBV9 and TRBJ1-1, with D maybe TRBD1 (6 bases). CDR3 length: 15 residues. Germline V gene data show CDR1 as SGDLS and CDR2 as YYNGEE. V lost 0 bases and J lost 1, with 10 bases in between. CDR3 in amino acids: CASSVGWGQNTEAFF. Here the CDR3 DNA reads TGTGCCAGCAGCGTAGGATGGGGGCAGAACACTGAAGCTTTCTTT.

The rearrangement links TRBV5-6 to TRBJ1-5, with D maybe TRBD1 (5 bases). The CDR3 is 15 amino acids. CDR1 SGHDT and CDR2 YYEEEE come from the germline V gene. Trimming pared 4 bases from V and 5 bases from J, leaving 16 bases between. The CDR3 loop reads CASSTTGIEHQPQHF. CDR3 nucleotides: TGTGCCAGCAGCACCACAGGTATCGAGCATCAGCCCCAGCATTTT.

CDR3 DNA sequence: TGTGCCAGCGGAACACAGTACGCCTACGAGCAGTACTTC. Translated, it gives CASGTQYAYEQYF. The V call is TRBV7-2, the J call TRBJ2-7; no definite D call. V lost 8 bases, J lost 2 bases, and 13 bases lay in between. The CDR3 sequence is 13 residues long. Germline V lookup: CDR1 SGHTA, CDR2 FQGNSA.

The J gene is TRBJ1-6, the V gene TRBV25-1; 7 positions agree with TRBD1. The CDR3 covers 14 residues. The J segment lost 6 bases and the V segment lost 4 bases, leaving 3 bases of the junction unmatched. Germline V gives CDR1 MGHDK, CDR2 SYGVNS. Here the CDR3 reads CASSGTGVNSPLHF. The CDR3 nucleotides are TGTGCCAGCAGTGGGACAGGCGTTAATTCACCCCTCCACTTT.

The rearrangement joins TRBV7-2 to TRBJ1-5; D may be TRBD1 (6 bases). V lost 4 bases to trimming and J lost 4 bases, with 8 bases between them. This CDR3 region has 13 residues. Germline loops: CDR1 SGHTA, CDR2 FQGNSA. The CDR3 reads CASSSRGNQPQHF. DNA of the CDR3: TGTGCCAGCAGCTCCAGGGGAAATCAGCCCCAGCATTTT.

The genes are TRBV5-1 and TRBJ2-3; 14 nucleotides align to TRBD2. The CDR3 is 15 amino acids. Germline V gene data show CDR1 as SGHRS and CDR2 as YFSETQ. V lost 4 bases to trimming and J lost 4 bases; unmatched junction nucleotides: 2. CDR3 DNA: TGCGCCAGCAGCCCGGGACTAGCGGGAGCAGATACGCAGTATTTT. Translating gives CASSPGLAGADTQYF.

V usage is TRBV15 and J usage is TRBJ2-5; D is possibly TRBD1 or TRBD2 (5 bases each). CDR1 LNHNV and CDR2 YYDKDF come from the germline V gene (reference sequence). The CDR3 is 13 amino acids. Trimming left V 5 bases short and J 7 bases short, with 14 bases between. In DNA, the CDR3 is TGTGCCACCAGCCGAGGGGATAGGGGGACCCAGTACTTC. Its protein is CATSRGDRGTQYF. The complete variable domain, with remaining parts taken from reference TRBV15 and TRBJ2-5, reads DAMVIQNPRYQVTQFGKPVTLSCSQTLNHNVMYWYQQKSSQAPKLLFHYYDKDFNNEADTPDNFQSRRPNTSFCFLDIRSPGLGDTAMYLCATSRGDRGTQYFGPGTRLLVL.

The chain is built from TRBV27 and TRBJ1-5; 9 positions agree with TRBD1. There are 19 residues in the CDR3. The ends lost 5 bases at V and 4 bases at J; junction bases unmatched: 18. Looked up from germline, CDR1 is MNHEY and CDR2 is SMNVEV (reference sequence). The CDR3 loop is CASSPRDRVGSLWNQPQHF. The CDR3 DNA follows: TGTGCCAGCAGTCCCCGGGACAGGGTAGGATCTTTGTGGAATCAGCCCCAGCATTTT.

The chain links TRBV18 to TRBJ2-7; 9 nucleotides line up with TRBD1. V lost 5 bases to trimming and J lost 5 bases; unmatched junction nucleotides: 10. The germline CDR1 and CDR2 sequences are KGHSH and LQKENI. This CDR3 region has 15 residues. CDR3 nucleotides: TGTGCCAGCTCATCAGCACAGGGGGCTATGGACGAGCAGTACTTC. As protein: CASSSAQGAMDEQYF.

This clone was observed a handful of times. V usage is TRBV5-4 and J usage is TRBJ2-3; D unresolved. From germline, CDR1 is SGHNT and CDR2 YYREEE (reference sequence). The CDR3 is made up of 14 amino acids. The V end was cut by 2 bases, the J end by 3 bases, with 10 bases between. CDR3 DNA sequence: TGTGCCAGCAGCTTAGCAGGTGATACAGATACGCAGTATTTT. It translates to CASSLAGDTDTQYF.

V is TRBV20-1 and J is TRBJ2-2; D possibly corresponds to TRBD2 (7 bases). Trimming stripped 5 bases from V and 9 bases from J, with 10 bases between. This CDR3 has 11 amino acids. The V gene's germline CDR1 is DFQATT and CDR2 SNEGSKA (reference sequence). The CDR3 DNA is TGCAGTGCTGGGGGGGGCCGGGAGCTGTTTTTT. Residues: CSAGGGRELFF.

The genes are TRBV27 and TRBJ1-2; weak D call: TRBD1 (5 bases). V was pared by 2 bases and J by 4 bases, with 8 bases between. Germline assignment: CDR1 MNHEY and CDR2 SMNVEV (reference sequence). CDR3 size: 13 residues. The chain's CDR3 is CASSLTQGYGYTF. CDR3 sequence (DNA): TGTGCCAGCAGTTTAACCCAGGGCTATGGCTACACCTTC.

The chain recombines TRBV6-1 with TRBJ1-6, with TRBD1 as a possible D gene (5 bases). The germline V and J ends were trimmed by 3 bases and 7 bases, with 10 bases remaining between them. This CDR3 is built from 14 residues. Germline CDR1 and CDR2: MNHNS and SASEGT. CDR3: CASSDRAENSPLHF. CDR3 nucleotides: TGTGCCAGCAGTGACAGGGCGGAGAATTCACCCCTCCACTTT.

The chain recombines TRBV7-9 with TRBJ1-2; D perhaps matches TRBD1 (6 bases). Looked up from germline, CDR1 is SEHNR and CDR2 is FQNEAQ (reference sequence). Trimming stripped 4 bases from V and 8 bases from J, with 11 bases between. The CDR3 contains 12 residues. CDR3 bases: TGTGCCAGCAGCTCACAGGGAAGGGGCTACACCTTC. This translates into CASSSQGRGYTF.

The chain joins TRBV7-9 to TRBJ1-5; D is possibly TRBD1 (5 bases). Trimming left V 5 bases short and J 7 bases short, with 12 bases between. The CDR3 is 13 residues long. Germline CDR1 and CDR2: SEHNR and FQNEAQ (reference sequence). In DNA, the CDR3 is TGTGCCAGCAGCGGGGGGGGAGAACAGCCCCAGCATTTT. As protein: CASSGGGEQPQHF.

The genes are TRBV11-2 and TRBJ2-7, with no clear D. There are 16 residues in the CDR3. Germline V CDR1 and CDR2: SGHAT, FQNNGV. V was cut by 5 bases and J by 1 base, with 18 bases left in between. The DNA for the CDR3 is TGTGCCAGCAGCGTCAGGTTAGGTCGCCCATCCTACGAGCAGTACTTC. This sequence encodes CASSVRLGRPSYEQYF.

The chain links TRBV6-1 to TRBJ2-2; D is possibly TRBD2 (5 bases). Germline V CDR1 and CDR2: MNHNS, SASEGT. The CDR3 has 15 residues. Trimming took 4 bases from V and 0 from J, leaving 9 bases between them. CDR3 DNA sequence: TGTGCCAGCAGTGCTGCAGCGGCGAACACCGGGGAGCTGTTTTTT. This codes for CASSAAAANTGELFF.